Here is one T cell receptor beta chain with its context. This sample stems from a study of cytotoxic CD8 clonotypes in ibrutinib-treated CLL. The protocol was immunoSEQ multiplex PCR, while the TCRdb copy is restricted to in-frame clones and leaves out a portion. The top ten hold roughly 21% of the sample, which has about 57,000 clones, roughly three fifths seen once. Trimming stripped 5 bases from V and 4 bases from J, with 9 bases between. Germline CDR1 reads LNHDA; CDR2 reads SQIVND (reference sequence). The CDR3 covers 13 residues. The source material was PBMCs, sampled after 24 months of ibrutinib treatment. The chain combines TRBV19 with TRBJ1-5; TRBD1 might be the D (5 bases). This clonotype originated in a human donor with chronic lymphocytic leukemia. CDR3 amino acids: CASSWAGNQPQHF. In DNA form, the CDR3 reads TGTGCCAGTAGTTGGGCAGGGAATCAGCCCCAGCATTTT.